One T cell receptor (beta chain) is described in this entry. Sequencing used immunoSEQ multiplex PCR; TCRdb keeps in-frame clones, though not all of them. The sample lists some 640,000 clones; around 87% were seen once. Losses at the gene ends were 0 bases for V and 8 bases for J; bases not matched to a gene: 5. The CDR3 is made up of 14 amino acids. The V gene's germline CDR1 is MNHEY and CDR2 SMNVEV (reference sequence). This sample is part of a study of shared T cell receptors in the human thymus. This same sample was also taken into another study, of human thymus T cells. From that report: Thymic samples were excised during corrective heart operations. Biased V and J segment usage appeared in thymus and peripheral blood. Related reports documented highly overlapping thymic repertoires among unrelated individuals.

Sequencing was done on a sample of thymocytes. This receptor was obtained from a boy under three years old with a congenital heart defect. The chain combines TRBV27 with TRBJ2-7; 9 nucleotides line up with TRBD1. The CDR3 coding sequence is TGTGCCAGCAGTTTATCGGGGGACAGGGTGAAGCAGTACTTC. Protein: CASSLSGDRVKQYF.